This note documents a single T cell receptor (beta chain) sequence. The antigen is unknown. Trimming removed 1 base from V and 2 bases from J, with 12 bases in between. Germline-derived CDR1 and CDR2 are SGHVS and FQNEAQ. The CDR3 contains 15 residues. This entry is derived from a study of OX40 agonist ivuxolimab in advanced cancers. This table comes from immunoSEQ multiplex PCR, and its TCRdb copy is limited to in-frame clones, with some not included. In the table there are 70,000 to 95,000 clones, roughly 82% of which are singletons. General study results and limits: Clonal expansion among partial responders at 0.1-3.0 mg/kg ranked near the lowest.

The sequence was collected from an adult with an advanced solid tumor such as melanoma, head and neck, liver or kidney cancer. The input for sequencing was CD4+ or CD8+ T cells sorted from blood, taken in a trial of the OX40 agonist ivuxolimab. The chain couples TRBV7-8 to TRBJ2-7, with D perhaps TRBD2 (6 bases). The CDR3 loop reads CASSLGGREAYEQYF. The CDR3 nucleotides read TGTGCCAGCAGCTTAGGCGGCAGGGAGGCCTACGAGCAGTACTTC.